This TCR beta chain originates from a study of CD8 T cells in ankylosing spondylitis. General observations from the study: A motif of roughly eight highly homologous TCR beta variants was seen as apparently characteristic of ankylosing spondylitis blood.

This clonotype showed up many times. Antigen: not known. Per germline, CDR1 SGHRS and CDR2 YFSETQ. The CDR3 spans 14 residues. Trimming stripped 4 bases from V and 4 bases from J, with 12 bases between. TCRdb re-derived calls from the 5' RACE reads in MiXCR, one entry per CDR3 protein. The sample lists roughly 150,000 distinct CDR3 sequences, roughly 10% occurring once. The sequence was collected from a female donor with ankylosing spondylitis or in good health (not recorded which). This chain joins TRBV5-1 and TRBJ2-1; no clear D gene. Sequencing was done on a sample of blood, either unsorted or a sorted T cell fraction (not recorded which). The CDR3 DNA sequence: TGCGCCAGCAGCCCGGAAGGACCTTACAATGAGCAGTTCTTC. Amino acid sequence: CASSPEGPYNEQFF.